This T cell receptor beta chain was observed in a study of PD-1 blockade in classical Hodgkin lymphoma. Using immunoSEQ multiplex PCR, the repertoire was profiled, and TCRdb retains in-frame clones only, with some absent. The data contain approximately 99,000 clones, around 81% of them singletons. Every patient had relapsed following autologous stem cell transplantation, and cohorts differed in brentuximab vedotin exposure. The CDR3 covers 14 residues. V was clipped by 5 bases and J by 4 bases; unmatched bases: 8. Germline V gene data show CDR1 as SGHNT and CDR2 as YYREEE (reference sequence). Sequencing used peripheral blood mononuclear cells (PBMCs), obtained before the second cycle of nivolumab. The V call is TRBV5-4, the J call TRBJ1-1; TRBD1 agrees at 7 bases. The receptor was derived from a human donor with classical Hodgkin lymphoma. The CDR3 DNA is TGTGCCAGCAGGGGAGGGGGCTCGGGCACTGAAGCTTTCTTT. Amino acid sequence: CASRGGGSGTEAFF. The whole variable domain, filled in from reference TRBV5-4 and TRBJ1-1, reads ETGVTQSPTHLIKTRGQQVTLRCSSQSGHNTVSWYQQALGQGPQFIFQYYREEENGRGNFPPRFSGLQFPNYSSELNVNALELDDSALYLCASRGGGSGTEAFFGQGTRLTVV.